What follows is one TCR beta chain and its context. This entry belongs to a study of blood T cell repertoires in COVID-19. Study details: The analysed material was cDNA or gDNA that came from T cells, B-cell-depleted T cells, or PBMCs.

Clones were sequenced by immunoSEQ multiplex PCR, and TCRdb holds only the in-frame ones, with some missing. The sample yields 91,000 or so clones, 70% to 90% seen once. This CDR3 is built from 14 residues. From germline, CDR1 is SGHNT and CDR2 YYREEE (reference sequence). The V segment lost 4 bases and the J segment 3 bases; nucleotides outside the gene matches: 3. Sequencing was performed on peripheral blood. This TCR was recovered from a woman aged 60 to 75 in a cohort sampled during active or convalescent COVID-19. This chain uses TRBV5-4 with TRBJ2-3; 9 bases align to TRBD1. This CDR3 is CASSQDRGTDTQYF. CDR3 nucleotides: TGTGCCAGCAGCCAGGACAGGGGAACAGATACGCAGTATTTT.